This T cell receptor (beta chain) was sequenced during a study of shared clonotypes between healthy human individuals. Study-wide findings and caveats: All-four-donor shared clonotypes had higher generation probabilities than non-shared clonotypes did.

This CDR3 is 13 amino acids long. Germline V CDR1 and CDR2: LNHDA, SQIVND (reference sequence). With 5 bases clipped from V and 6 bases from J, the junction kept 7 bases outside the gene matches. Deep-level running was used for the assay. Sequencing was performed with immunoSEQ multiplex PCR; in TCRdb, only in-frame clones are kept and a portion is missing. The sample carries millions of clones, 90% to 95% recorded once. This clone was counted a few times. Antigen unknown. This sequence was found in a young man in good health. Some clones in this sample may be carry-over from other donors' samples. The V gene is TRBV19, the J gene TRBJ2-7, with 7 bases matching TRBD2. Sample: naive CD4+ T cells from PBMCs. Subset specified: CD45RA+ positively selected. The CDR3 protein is CASSATSLTEQYF. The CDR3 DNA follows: TGTGCCAGTAGTGCGACTAGCCTCACCGAGCAGTACTTC.